One TCR beta chain is described in this entry. Only in-frame clones appear in the TCRdb table, and some are missing; sequencing was by immunoSEQ multiplex PCR. The data contain approximately 84,000 clones, roughly 85% of them singletons. This specimen comes from a study of OX40 agonist ivuxolimab in advanced cancers. About the research overall: Partial responses were seen in three patients, one with hepatocellular carcinoma and two with cutaneous melanoma.

V lost 9 bases and J lost 12; bases outside the gene matches: 15. This CDR3 region has 13 residues. Germline CDR1 and CDR2: SGHNT and YYREEE (reference sequence). The chain recombines TRBV5-4 with TRBJ2-3, with 8 positions matching TRBD2. This receptor was taken from an adult with an advanced solid tumor such as melanoma, head and neck, liver or kidney cancer. Sequencing was performed on CD4+ or CD8+ T cells sorted from blood, taken in a trial of the OX40 agonist ivuxolimab. The CDR3 loop is CATHLSAGDNQYF. As DNA, the CDR3 is TGTGCCACCCACCTATCAGCGGGGGATAATCAGTATTTT. Looking up the rest from reference TRBV5-4 and TRBJ2-3 gives the full variable domain: ETGVTQSPTHLIKTRGQQVTLRCSSQSGHNTVSWYQQALGQGPQFIFQYYREEENGRGNFPPRFSGLQFPNYSSELNVNALELDDSALYLCATHLSAGDNQYFGPGTRLTVL.